This T cell receptor beta chain emerged from a study of blood T cells in healthy people across ages. Overall study results and limits: Long-lived and aged donors differed, with more naive CD4+ cells and higher diversity in the long-lived. TCR beta diversity, measured per million T cells, fell in a roughly linear way with age.

With respect to this clonotype: Its antigen is undetermined.

The V and J ends lost 4 bases and 8 bases, in that order; junction bases with no gene match: 10. The CDR3 is 15 amino acids. The germline CDR1 and CDR2 sequences are SGHRS and YFSETQ. Primers used in a second PCR of about 7 to 12 cycles were a sample-barcoded 5' primer and a J-beta primer mix. Through a template-switch adaptor with 12 random nucleotides, each cDNA molecule received a tag. TCRdb re-called the 5' RACE reads with MiXCR, one entry per CDR3 protein. The sample yields 2 million or so distinct CDR3 sequences, approximately 50% seen once. Total RNA extraction produced at least 5.5 micrograms (per sample) for the study.

The sample comprised blood. The sequence was collected from a woman in her forties in good health. The chain combines TRBV5-1 with TRBJ1-2, with 11 nucleotides matching TRBD1. The CDR3 protein is CASSILRDRGMGYTF. CDR3 nucleotide sequence: TGCGCCAGCAGCATCCTCCGGGACAGGGGGATGGGCTACACCTTC.